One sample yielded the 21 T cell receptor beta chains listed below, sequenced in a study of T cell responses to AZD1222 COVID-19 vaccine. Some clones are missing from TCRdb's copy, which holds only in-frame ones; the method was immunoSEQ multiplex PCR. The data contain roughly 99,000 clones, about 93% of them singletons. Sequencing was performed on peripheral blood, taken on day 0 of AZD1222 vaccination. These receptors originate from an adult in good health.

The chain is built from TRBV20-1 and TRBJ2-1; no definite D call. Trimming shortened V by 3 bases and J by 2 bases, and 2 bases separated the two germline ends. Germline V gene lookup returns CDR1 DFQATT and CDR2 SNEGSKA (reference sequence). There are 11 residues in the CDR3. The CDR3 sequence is CSARAYNEQFF. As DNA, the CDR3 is TGCAGTGCTAGGGCCTACAATGAGCAGTTCTTC.

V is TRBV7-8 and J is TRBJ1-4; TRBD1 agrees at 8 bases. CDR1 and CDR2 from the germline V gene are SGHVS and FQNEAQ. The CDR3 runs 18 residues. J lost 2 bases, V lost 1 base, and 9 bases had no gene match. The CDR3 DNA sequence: TGTGCCAGCAGCTTAGAGGAGACAGGGGTCTATACTAATGAAAAACTGTTTTTT. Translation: CASSLEETGVYTNEKLFF.

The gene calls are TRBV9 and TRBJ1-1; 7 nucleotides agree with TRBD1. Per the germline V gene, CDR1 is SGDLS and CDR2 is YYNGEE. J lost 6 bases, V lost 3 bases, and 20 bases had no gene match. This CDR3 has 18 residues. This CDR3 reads CASSAQPLSRGKGAEAFF. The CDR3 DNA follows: TGTGCCAGCAGCGCCCAACCCCTGAGCAGGGGGAAAGGGGCTGAAGCTTTCTTT.

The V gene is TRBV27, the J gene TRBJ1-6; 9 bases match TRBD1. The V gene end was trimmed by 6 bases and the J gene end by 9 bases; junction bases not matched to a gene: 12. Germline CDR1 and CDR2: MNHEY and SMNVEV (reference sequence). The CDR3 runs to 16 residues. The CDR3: CASSMGTGSVGSPLHF. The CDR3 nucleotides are TGTGCCAGCAGCATGGGGACAGGGAGTGTCGGTTCACCCCTCCACTTT.

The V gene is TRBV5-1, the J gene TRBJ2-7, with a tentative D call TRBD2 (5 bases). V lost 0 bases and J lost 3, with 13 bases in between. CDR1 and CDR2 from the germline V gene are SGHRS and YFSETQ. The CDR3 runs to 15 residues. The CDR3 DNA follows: TGCGCCAGCAGCTTGGTGCCTAGCTCTCGCTACGAGCAGTACTTC. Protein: CASSLVPSSRYEQYF.

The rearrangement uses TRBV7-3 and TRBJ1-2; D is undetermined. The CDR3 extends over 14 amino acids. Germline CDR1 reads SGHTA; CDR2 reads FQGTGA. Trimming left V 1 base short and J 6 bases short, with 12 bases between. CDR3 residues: CASSLNGLGHGYTF. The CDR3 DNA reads TGTGCCAGCAGCTTAAACGGGTTGGGTCATGGCTACACCTTC.

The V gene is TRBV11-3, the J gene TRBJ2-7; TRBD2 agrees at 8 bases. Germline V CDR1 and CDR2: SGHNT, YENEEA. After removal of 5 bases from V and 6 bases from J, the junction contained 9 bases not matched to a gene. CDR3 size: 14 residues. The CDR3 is CASSINGGAGEQYF. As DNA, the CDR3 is TGTGCCAGCAGCATCAACGGGGGGGCCGGCGAGCAGTACTTC.

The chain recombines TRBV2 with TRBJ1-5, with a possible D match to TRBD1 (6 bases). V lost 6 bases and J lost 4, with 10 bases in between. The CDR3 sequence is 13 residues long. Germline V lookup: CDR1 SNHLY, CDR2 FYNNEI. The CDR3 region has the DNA TGTGCCAGCAGCACAGGGAGGAATCAGCCCCAGCATTTT. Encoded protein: CASSTGRNQPQHF.

The CDR3 reads CASSPLAGGPGTQYF. DNA for the CDR3: TGTGCCAGCAGCCCTTTAGCGGGGGGGCCGGGTACGCAGTATTTT. This rearrangement joins TRBV7-2 to TRBJ2-3; 11 bases fit TRBD2. V was pared by 5 bases and J by 8 bases, with 9 bases of the junction left unmatched. In germline, CDR1 is SGHTA, CDR2 FQGNSA. CDR3 size: 15 residues.

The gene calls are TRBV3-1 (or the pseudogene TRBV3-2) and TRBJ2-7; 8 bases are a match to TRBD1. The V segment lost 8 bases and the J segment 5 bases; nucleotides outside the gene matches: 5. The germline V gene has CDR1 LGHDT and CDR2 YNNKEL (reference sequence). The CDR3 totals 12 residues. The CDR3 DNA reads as TGTGCCAGCCAGACAGGGGTCGACGAGCAGTACTTC. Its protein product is CASQTGVDEQYF.

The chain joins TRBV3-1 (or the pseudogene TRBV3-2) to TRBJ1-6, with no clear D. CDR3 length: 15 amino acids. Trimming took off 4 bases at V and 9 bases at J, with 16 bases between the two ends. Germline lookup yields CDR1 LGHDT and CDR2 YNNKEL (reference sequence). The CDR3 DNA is TGTGCCAGCAGCCGAATCTTAGAGGGAGGTTCACCCCTCCACTTT. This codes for CASSRILEGGSPLHF.

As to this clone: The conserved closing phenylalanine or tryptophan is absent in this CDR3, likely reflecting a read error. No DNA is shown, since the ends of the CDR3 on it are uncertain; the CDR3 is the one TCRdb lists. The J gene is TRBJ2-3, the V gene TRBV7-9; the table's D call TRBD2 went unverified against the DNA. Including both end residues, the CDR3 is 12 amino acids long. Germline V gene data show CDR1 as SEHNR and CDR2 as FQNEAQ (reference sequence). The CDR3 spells CASSLADSGGLI.

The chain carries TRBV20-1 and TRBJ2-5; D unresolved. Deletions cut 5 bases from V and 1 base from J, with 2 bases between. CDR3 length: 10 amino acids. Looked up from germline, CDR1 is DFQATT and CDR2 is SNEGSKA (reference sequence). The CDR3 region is CSARQETQYF. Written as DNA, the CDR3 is TGCAGTGCTCGCCAAGAGACCCAGTACTTC.

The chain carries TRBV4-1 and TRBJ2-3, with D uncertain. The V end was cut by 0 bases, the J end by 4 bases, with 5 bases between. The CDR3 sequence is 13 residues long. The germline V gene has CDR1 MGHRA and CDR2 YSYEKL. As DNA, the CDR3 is TGCGCCAGCAGCCAAGAATGGGCAGATACGCAGTATTTT. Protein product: CASSQEWADTQYF.

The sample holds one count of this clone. The CDR3 DNA is TGTGCCAGCAGCCATTTTTTAACCCGTGGCAGCCTACAAGAGACCCAGTACTTC. Encoded protein: CASSHFLTRGSLQETQYF. The chain carries TRBV3-1 (or the pseudogene TRBV3-2) and TRBJ2-5; D is undetermined. Trimming cost V 3 bases and J 2 bases, with 22 bases left between them. CDR1 is LGHDT and CDR2 is YNNKEL in the germline V gene (reference sequence). There are 18 residues in the CDR3.

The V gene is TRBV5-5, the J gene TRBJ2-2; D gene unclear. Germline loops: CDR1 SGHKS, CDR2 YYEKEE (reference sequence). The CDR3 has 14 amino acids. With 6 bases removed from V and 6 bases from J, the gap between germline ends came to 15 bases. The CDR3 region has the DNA TGTGCCAGCACCCTTGGCATCTTTGCCGGGGAGCTGTTTTTT. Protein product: CASTLGIFAGELFF.

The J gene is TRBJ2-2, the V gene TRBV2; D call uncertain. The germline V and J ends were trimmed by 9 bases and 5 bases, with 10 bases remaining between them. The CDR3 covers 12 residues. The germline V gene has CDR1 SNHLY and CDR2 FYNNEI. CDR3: CASNPQTGELFF. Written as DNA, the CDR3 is TGTGCCAGTAATCCCCAAACCGGGGAGCTGTTTTTT. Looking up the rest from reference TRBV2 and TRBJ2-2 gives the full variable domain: EPEVTQTPSHQVTQMGQEVILRCVPISNHLYFYWYRQILGQKVEFLVSFYNNEISEKSEIFDDQFSVERPDGSNFTLKIRSTKLEDSAMYFCASNPQTGELFFGEGSRLTVL.

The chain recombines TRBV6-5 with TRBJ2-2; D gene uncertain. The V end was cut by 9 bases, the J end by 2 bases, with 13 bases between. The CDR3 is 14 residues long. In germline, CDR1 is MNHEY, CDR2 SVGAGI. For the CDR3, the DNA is TGTGCCAGTCTCCCCCCAGGAAACACCGGGGAGCTGTTTTTT. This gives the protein CASLPPGNTGELFF.

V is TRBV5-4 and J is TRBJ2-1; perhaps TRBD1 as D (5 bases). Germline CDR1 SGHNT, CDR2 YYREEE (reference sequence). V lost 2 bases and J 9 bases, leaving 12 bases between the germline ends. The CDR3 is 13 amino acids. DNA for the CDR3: TGTGCCAGCAGCTTCGCCGATAGGGGTGAGCAGTTCTTC. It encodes CASSFADRGEQFF.

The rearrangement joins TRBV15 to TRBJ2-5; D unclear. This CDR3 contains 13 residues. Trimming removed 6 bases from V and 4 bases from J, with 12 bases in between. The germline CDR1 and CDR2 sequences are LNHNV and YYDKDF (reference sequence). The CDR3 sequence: CATRVVGLETQYF. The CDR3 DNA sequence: TGTGCCACCAGAGTTGTGGGATTAGAGACCCAGTACTTC.

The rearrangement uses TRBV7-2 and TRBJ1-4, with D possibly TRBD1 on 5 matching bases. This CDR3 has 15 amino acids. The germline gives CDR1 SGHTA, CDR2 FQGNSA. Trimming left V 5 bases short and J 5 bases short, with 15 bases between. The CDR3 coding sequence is TGTGCCAGCAGCCTGAGTGGGGCAGGGAATGAAAAACTGTTTTTT. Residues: CASSLSGAGNEKLFF.